A single sample is the source of the 10 T cell receptor beta chains below, sequenced in a study of T cells in Graves' hyperthyroidism and ophthalmopathy. From RNA transcripts, TCR beta CDR3 regions were amplified. The HTBI primer set was used in a first-round RT-PCR of the TCR CDR3. TCRdb re-derived calls from the multiplex PCR reads in MiXCR, one entry per CDR3 protein. Of about 600,000 distinct CDR3 sequences in the sample, more than 15% were seen once. Specimen: blood. The receptors originated from a woman aged 40 to 49 with Graves' ophthalmopathy.

In this sample, this clonotype turned up many times. The chain couples TRBV30 to TRBJ2-7; no definite D call. Trimming removed 1 base from V and 0 bases from J, with 10 bases in between. CDR3 length equals 14 residues. Germline V gene lookup returns CDR1 GTSNPN and CDR2 SVGIG (reference sequence). In nucleotides, the CDR3 is TGTGCCTGGAGTGATATGAGCAGCTCCTACGAGCAGTACTTC. It encodes CAWSDMSSSYEQYF.

The V and J genes are TRBV19 and TRBJ2-5; TRBD1 aligns across 7 bases. Germline values: CDR1 LNHDA, CDR2 SQIVND (reference sequence). CDR3 length: 13 amino acids. Trimming cost V 6 bases and J 5 bases; bases outside gene matches: 6. The CDR3 DNA reads as TGTGCCAGTAGCGACAGGGTCCGGGAGACCCAGTACTTC. Translating gives CASSDRVRETQYF.

This clonotype was counted between two and nine times. The rearrangement links TRBV7-8 to TRBJ2-1, with 9 bases that match TRBD2. Per germline, CDR1 SGHVS and CDR2 FQNEAQ. J was trimmed by 12 bases and V by 3 bases; bases with no gene match: 18. The CDR3 covers 17 residues. This CDR3 is CASSFPLSGSHWDGQFF. The CDR3 nucleotides are TGTGCCAGCAGCTTCCCCCTTAGCGGGAGTCATTGGGACGGGCAGTTCTTC.

This chain links TRBV12-3 or TRBV12-4 with TRBJ2-5; TRBD1 agrees at 7 bases. The V and J ends lost 2 bases and 5 bases, in that order; junction bases with no gene match: 5. This CDR3 is 14 amino acids long. DNA of the CDR3: TGTGCCAGCAGTTTACACGGGACAGCCGAGACCCAGTACTTC. Translation: CASSLHGTAETQYF.

This clonotype was recorded at least ten times. The V call is TRBV2, the J call TRBJ1-1; D not resolved. The germline V gene has CDR1 SNHLY and CDR2 FYNNEI. This CDR3 has 13 residues. Trimming shortened V by 1 base and J by 7 bases, and 10 bases separated the two germline ends. In DNA, the CDR3 is TGTGCCAGCAGTGAAGGCCCCTGGAGTGAAGCTTTCTTT. This gives the protein CASSEGPWSEAFF.

The chain joins TRBV11-2 to TRBJ2-7; D might be TRBD2 (6 bases). The CDR3 sequence is 13 residues long. The germline V and J ends were trimmed by 5 bases and 4 bases, with 12 bases remaining between them. Germline lookup yields CDR1 SGHAT and CDR2 FQNNGV. This CDR3 reads CASSTLAGYEQYF. The CDR3 DNA is TGTGCCAGCAGCACACTAGCTGGGTACGAGCAGTACTTC.

The J gene is TRBJ2-5, the V gene TRBV28, with 12 nucleotides matching TRBD2. The junction had 5 bases not matched to a gene; V was cut back by 6 bases and J by 0 bases. Germline V lookup: CDR1 MDHEN, CDR2 SYDVKM. The CDR3 length is 16 residues. For the CDR3, the DNA is TGTGCCAGCAGACATGGGACTAGCGGGTACCAAGAGACCCAGTACTTC. This gives the protein CASRHGTSGYQETQYF.

This clonotype was seen repeatedly, ten times or more. The J gene is TRBJ2-1, the V gene TRBV28; 11 bases fit TRBD2. CDR1 is MDHEN, CDR2 SYDVKM, per germline. V gave up 6 bases and J gave up 0 bases; unmatched junction bases: 4. This CDR3 has 16 residues. CDR3 bases: TGTGCCAGCAGCTCTAGCGGGAGGCCCTCCTACAATGAGCAGTTCTTC. It encodes CASSSSGRPSYNEQFF.

This clonotype has more than one count but fewer than ten. J is TRBJ2-1 and V is TRBV5-4; 7 bases fit TRBD2. The J segment lost 3 bases and the V segment lost 2 bases, leaving 8 bases of the junction unmatched. The CDR3 is 16 residues long. CDR1 and CDR2 from the germline V gene are SGHNT and YYREEE (reference sequence). The CDR3 nucleotides read TGTGCCAGCAGCTTAAGTAGGACTAGGAGCTACAATGAGCAGTTCTTC. Its translation is CASSLSRTRSYNEQFF. Full variable domain (rest looked up from reference TRBV5-4 and TRBJ2-1): ETGVTQSPTHLIKTRGQQVTLRCSSQSGHNTVSWYQQALGQGPQFIFQYYREEENGRGNFPPRFSGLQFPNYSSELNVNALELDDSALYLCASSLSRTRSYNEQFFGPGTRLTVL.

CDR3 coding DNA: TGCGCCAGCAGCTTTAACGGGGAGAACACTGAAGCTTTCTTT. Its translation is CASSFNGENTEAFF. This chain connects TRBV5-1 to TRBJ1-1; no firm D call. The CDR3 extends over 14 amino acids. Trimming took 2 bases from V and 1 from J, leaving 9 bases between them. Germline lookup yields CDR1 SGHRS and CDR2 YFSETQ.